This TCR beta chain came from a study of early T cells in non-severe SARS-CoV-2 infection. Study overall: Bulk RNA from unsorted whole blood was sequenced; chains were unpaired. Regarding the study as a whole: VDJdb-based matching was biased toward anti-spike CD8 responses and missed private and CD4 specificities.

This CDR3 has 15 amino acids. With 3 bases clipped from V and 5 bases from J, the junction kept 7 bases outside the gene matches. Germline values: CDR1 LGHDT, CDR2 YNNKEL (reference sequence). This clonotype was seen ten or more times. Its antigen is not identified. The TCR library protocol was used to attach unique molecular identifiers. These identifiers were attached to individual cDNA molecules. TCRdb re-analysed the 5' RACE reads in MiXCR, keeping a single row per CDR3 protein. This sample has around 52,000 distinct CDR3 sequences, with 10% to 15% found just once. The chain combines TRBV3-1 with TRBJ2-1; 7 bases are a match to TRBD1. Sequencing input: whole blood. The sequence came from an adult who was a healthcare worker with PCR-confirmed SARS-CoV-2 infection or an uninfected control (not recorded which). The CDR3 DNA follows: TGTGCCAGCAGCCAGGCCGGGACAGCGAACAATGAGCAGTTCTTC. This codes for CASSQAGTANNEQFF.